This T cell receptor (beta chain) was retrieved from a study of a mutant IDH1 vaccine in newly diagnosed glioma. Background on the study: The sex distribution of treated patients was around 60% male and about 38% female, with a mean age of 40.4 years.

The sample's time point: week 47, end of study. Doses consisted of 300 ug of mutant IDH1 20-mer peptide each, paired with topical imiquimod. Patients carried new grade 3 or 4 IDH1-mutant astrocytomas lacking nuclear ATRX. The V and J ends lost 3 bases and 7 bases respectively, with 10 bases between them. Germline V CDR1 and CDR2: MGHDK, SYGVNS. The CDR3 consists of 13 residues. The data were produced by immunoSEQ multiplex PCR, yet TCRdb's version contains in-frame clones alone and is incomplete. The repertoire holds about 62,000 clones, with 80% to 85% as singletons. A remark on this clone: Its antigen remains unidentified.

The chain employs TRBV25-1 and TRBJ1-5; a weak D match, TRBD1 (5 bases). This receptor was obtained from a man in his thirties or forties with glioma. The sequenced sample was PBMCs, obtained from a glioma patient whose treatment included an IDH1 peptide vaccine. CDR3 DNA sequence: TGTGCCAGCAGTGAGCAGGGCGGGCAGCCCCAGCATTTT. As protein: CASSEQGGQPQHF.